This T cell receptor (beta chain) was observed in a study of blood T cell repertoires in COVID-19. Repertoires were generated with immunoSEQ multiplex PCR, while TCRdb's copy carries only in-frame clones and drops some. Of 500,000 or so clones listed, around 87% are singletons. The V gene's germline CDR1 is SEHNR and CDR2 FQNEAQ (reference sequence). The V gene lost 2 bases and the J gene lost 7 bases, with 11 bases spanning the gap. The CDR3 contains 14 residues. Sequences were obtained from PBMCs or T cells enriched from blood (not recorded which). The clonotype comes from a woman younger than 30 who had recovered from COVID-19. The chain links TRBV7-9 to TRBJ1-4; D remains ambiguous. CDR3 residues: CASSLWEESEKLFF. The DNA for the CDR3 is TGTGCCAGCAGCTTATGGGAGGAGAGTGAAAAACTGTTTTTT.